This T cell receptor (beta chain) was found in a study of shared clonotypes between healthy human individuals. Only in-frame clones appear in the TCRdb table, and some are missing; sequencing was by immunoSEQ multiplex PCR. The sample contains some 1 million clones, roughly 75% of which appear only once. The V gene lost 3 bases and the J gene lost 4 bases, with 9 bases spanning the gap. Germline V lookup: CDR1 SGHAT, CDR2 FQNNGV. CDR3 length equals 13 residues. The TCR was taken from a man younger than 35 in good health. The chain recombines TRBV11-2 with TRBJ1-2; D call uncertain. Sequencing used memory CD4+ T cells sorted from blood. Subset of the sample: CD45RA-negative fraction. The CDR3 sequence is CASSFTGTYGYTF. The CDR3 region has the DNA TGTGCCAGCAGCTTTACGGGAACCTATGGCTACACCTTC.